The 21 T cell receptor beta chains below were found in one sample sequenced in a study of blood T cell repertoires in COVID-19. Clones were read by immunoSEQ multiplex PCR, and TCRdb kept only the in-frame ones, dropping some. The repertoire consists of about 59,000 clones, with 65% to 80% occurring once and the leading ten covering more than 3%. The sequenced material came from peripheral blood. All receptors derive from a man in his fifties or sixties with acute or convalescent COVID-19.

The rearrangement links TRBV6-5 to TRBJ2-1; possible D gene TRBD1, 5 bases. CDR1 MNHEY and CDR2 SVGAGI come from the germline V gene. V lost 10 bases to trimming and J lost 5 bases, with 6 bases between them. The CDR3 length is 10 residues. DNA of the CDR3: TGTGCCATAGGGGACAATGAGCAGTTCTTC. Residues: CAIGDNEQFF.

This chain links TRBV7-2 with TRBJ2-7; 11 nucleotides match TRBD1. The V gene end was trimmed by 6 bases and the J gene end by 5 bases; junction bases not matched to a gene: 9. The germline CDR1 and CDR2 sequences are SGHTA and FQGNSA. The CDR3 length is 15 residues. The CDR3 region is CASSAPGTGGNEQYF. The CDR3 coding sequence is TGTGCCAGCAGTGCCCCCGGGACAGGGGGGAACGAGCAGTACTTC.

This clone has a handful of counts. The CDR3 region is CASSLAYAGPYEQYF. In nucleotides, the CDR3 is TGTGCCAGCAGCTTAGCATACGCAGGTCCCTACGAGCAGTACTTC. This chain uses TRBV7-6 with TRBJ2-7; the D is unclear. Trimming stripped 0 bases from V and 2 bases from J, with 11 bases between. CDR3 size: 15 residues. Germline-derived CDR1 and CDR2 are SGHVS and FNYEAQ.

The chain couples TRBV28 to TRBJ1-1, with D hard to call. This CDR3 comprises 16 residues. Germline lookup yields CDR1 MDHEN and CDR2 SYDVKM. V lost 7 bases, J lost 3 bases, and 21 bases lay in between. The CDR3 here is CASKSLKRIRDTEAFF. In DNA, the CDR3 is TGTGCCAGCAAGTCTCTTAAGAGGATTCGGGACACTGAAGCTTTCTTT.

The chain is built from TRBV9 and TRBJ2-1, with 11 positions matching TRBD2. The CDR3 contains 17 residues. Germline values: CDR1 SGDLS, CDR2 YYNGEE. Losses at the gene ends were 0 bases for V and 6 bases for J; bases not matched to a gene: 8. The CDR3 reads CASSVAVAGGPRNEQFF. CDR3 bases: TGTGCCAGCAGCGTAGCGGTAGCGGGAGGGCCGCGCAATGAGCAGTTCTTC.

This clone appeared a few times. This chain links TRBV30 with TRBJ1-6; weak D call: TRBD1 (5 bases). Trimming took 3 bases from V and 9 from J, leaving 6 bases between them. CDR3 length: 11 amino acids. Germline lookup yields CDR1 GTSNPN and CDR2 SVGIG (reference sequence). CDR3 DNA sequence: TGTGCCTGGAGAACAGGTTCACCCCTCCACTTT. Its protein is CAWRTGSPLHF.

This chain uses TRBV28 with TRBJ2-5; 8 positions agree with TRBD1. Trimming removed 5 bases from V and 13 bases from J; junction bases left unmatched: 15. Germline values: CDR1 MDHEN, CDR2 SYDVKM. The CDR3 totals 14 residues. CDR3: CASSLADRVKAWYF. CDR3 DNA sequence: TGTGCCAGCAGTCTGGCGGACAGGGTGAAGGCTTGGTACTTC. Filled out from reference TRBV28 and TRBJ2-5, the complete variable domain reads DVKVTQSSRYLVKRTGEKVFLECVQDMDHENMFWYRQDPGLGLRLIYFSYDVKMKEKGDIPEGYSVSREKKERFSLILESASTNQTSMYLCASSLADRVKAWYFGPGTRLLVL.

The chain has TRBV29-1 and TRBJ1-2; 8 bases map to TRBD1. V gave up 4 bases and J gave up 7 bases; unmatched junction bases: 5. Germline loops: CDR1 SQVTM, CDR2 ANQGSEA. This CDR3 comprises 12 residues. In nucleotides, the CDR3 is TGCAGCGTTGGACAGGGGCTAGGTGGCTACACCTTC. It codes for CSVGQGLGGYTF.

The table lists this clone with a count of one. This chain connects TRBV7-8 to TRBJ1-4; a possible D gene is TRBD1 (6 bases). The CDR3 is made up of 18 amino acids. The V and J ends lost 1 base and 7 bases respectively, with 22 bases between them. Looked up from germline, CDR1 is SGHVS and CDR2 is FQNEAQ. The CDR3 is CASSLGSPGGGRREKLFF. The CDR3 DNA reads TGTGCCAGCAGCTTAGGGTCCCCTGGGGGGGGGCGACGTGAAAAACTGTTTTTT. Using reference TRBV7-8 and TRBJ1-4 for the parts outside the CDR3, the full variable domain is GAGVSQSPRYKVAKRGQDVALRCDPISGHVSLFWYQQALGQGPEFLTYFQNEAQLDKSGLPSDRFFAERPEGSVSTLKIQRTQQEDSAVYLCASSLGSPGGGRREKLFFGSGTQLSVL.

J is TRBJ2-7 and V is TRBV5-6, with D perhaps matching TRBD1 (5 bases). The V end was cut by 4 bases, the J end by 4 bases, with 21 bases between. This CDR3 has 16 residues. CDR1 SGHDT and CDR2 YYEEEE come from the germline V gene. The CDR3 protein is CASSPPDTLYGYEQYF. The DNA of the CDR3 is TGTGCCAGCAGCCCACCGGACACTTTATACGGGTACGAGCAGTACTTC.

The CDR3 DNA reads TGTGCCAGCAGAGTTAGGCGGGATTCCTCCTACGAGCAGTACTTC. Translating gives CASRVRRDSSYEQYF. V gene TRBV6-5 combines with J gene TRBJ2-7, with D tentatively TRBD2 (6 bases). Germline CDR1 and CDR2: MNHEY and SVGAGI. V shed 6 bases and J shed 0 bases, with 15 bases lying between them. This CDR3 is 15 amino acids long.

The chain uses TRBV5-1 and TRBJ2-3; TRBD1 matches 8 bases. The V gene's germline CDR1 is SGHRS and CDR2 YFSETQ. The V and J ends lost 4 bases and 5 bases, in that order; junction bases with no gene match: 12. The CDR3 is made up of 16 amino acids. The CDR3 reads CASSLQGQGRGDTQYF. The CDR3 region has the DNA TGCGCCAGCAGCCTCCAAGGACAGGGAAGGGGAGATACGCAGTATTTT.

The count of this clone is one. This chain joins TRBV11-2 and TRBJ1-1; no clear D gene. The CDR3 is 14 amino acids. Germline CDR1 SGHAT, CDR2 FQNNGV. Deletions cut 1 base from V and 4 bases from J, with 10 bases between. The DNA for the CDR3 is TGTGCCAGCAGCTTAGTAGCGGGTAGCACTGAAGCTTTCTTT. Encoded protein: CASSLVAGSTEAFF.

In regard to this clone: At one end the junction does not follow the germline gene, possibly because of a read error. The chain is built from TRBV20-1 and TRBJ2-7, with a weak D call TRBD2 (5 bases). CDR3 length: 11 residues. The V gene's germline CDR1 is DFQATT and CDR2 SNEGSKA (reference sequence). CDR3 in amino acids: CSARDLGSETF. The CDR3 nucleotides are TGCAGTGCTAGAGATCTGGGGAGCGAGACCTTC.

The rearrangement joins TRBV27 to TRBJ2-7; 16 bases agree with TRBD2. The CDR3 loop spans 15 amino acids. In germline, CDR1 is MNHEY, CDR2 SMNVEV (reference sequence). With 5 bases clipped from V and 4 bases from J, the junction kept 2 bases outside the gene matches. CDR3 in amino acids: CASSQGLAGGYEQYF. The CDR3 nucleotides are TGTGCCAGCAGTCAGGGACTAGCGGGAGGGTACGAGCAGTACTTC.

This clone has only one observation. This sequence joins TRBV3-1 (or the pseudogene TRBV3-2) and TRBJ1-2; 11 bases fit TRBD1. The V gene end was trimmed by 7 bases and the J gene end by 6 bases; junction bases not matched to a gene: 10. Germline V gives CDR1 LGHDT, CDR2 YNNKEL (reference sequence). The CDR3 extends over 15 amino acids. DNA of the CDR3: TGTGCCAGCACCGATTTCGGGACAGGGGGGAATGGCTACACCTTC. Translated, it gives CASTDFGTGGNGYTF.

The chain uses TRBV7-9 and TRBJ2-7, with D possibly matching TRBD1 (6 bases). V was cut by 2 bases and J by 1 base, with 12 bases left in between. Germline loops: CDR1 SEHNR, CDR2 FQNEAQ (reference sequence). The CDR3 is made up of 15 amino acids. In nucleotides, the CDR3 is TGTGCCAGCAGCTTAATGGACAGCCTGTCCTACGAGCAGTACTTC. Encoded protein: CASSLMDSLSYEQYF.

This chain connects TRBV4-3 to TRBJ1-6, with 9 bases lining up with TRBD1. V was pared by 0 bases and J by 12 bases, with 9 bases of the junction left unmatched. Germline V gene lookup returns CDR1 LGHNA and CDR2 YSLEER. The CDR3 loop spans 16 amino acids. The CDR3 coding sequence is TGCGCCAGCAGCCAAGATCCGGGACAGGGAATTCAACCCCTCCACTTT. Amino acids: CASSQDPGQGIQPLHF.

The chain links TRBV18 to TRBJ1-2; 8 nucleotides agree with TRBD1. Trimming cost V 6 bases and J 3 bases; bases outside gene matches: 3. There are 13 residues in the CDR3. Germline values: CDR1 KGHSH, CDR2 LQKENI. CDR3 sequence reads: CASSAGGDYGYTF. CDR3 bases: TGTGCCAGCTCGGCAGGGGGCGACTATGGCTACACCTTC.

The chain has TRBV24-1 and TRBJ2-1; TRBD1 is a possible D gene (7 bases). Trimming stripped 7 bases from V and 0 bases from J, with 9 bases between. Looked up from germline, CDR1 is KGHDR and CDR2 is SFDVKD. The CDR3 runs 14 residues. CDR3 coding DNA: TGTGCCACCAGGCGGGACAGCTCCTACAATGAGCAGTTCTTC. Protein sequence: CATRRDSSYNEQFF.

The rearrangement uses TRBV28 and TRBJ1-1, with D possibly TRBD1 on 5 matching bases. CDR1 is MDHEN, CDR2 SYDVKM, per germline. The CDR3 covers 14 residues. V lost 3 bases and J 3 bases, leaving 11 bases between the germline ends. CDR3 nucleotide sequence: TGTGCCAGCAGTTTGGGGGGTGGTTACACTGAAGCTTTCTTT. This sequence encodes CASSLGGGYTEAFF. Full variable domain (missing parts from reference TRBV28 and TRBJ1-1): DVKVTQSSRYLVKRTGEKVFLECVQDMDHENMFWYRQDPGLGLRLIYFSYDVKMKEKGDIPEGYSVSREKKERFSLILESASTNQTSMYLCASSLGGGYTEAFFGQGTRLTVV.